The source of this T cell receptor beta chain is a study of Graves' ophthalmopathy and Graves' hyperthyroidism. Trimming removed 11 bases at V and 1 base at J, with 17 bases between. The CDR3 covers 14 residues. Germline CDR1 reads ENHRY; CDR2 reads SYGVKD. This clonotype was recorded only once. As diagnostic evidence, clinical symptoms, serum thyroxine, TRAb, thyroid ultrasound and orbital computed tomography were relied upon. The sequenced template was RNA, covering the TCR beta CDR3 region. RT-PCR with HTBI primers came first, then second-round multiplex PCR. TCRdb passed the multiplex PCR reads through MiXCR, listing each CDR3 protein once. This table has over a million distinct CDR3 sequences, 35% to 40% appearing once.

This sequence joins TRBV10-3 and TRBJ1-1; no firm D call. This clonotype was sampled from an adult man with Graves' hyperthyroidism. The specimen was peripheral blood or thyroid tissue (not recorded which). DNA for the CDR3: TGTGCCGTCCGCGTAGGCAGGACGAACACTGAAGCTTTCTTT. Protein product: CAVRVGRTNTEAFF.